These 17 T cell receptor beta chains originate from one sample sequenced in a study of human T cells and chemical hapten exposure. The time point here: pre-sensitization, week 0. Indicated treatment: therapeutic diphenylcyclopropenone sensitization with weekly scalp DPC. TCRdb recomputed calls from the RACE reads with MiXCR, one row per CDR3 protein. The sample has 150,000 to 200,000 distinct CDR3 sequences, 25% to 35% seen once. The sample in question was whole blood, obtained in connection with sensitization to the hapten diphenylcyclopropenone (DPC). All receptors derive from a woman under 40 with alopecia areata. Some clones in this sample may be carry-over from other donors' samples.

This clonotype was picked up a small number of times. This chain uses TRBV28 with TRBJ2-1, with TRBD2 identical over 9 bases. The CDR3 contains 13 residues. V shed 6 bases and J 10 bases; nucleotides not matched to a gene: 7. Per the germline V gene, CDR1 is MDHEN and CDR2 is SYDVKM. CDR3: CASRAGGSREQFF. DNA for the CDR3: TGTGCCAGCAGGGCGGGAGGGTCGAGGGAGCAGTTCTTC.

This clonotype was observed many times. The chain's CDR3 is CSARDLRTSGRGADTQYF. The CDR3 nucleotides read TGCAGTGCTAGAGATCTTAGGACTAGCGGGAGGGGAGCAGATACGCAGTATTTT. The genes are TRBV20-1 and TRBJ2-3; 15 positions match TRBD2. V trimming: 0 bases; J trimming: 4 bases; junction bases outside the gene matches: 8. The CDR3 runs 18 residues. The germline V gene has CDR1 DFQATT and CDR2 SNEGSKA (reference sequence).

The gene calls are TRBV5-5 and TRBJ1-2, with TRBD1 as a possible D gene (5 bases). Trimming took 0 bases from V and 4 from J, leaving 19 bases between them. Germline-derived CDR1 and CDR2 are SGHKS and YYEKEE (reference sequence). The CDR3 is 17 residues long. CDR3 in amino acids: CASSLEGVGGKVYGYTF. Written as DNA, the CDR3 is TGTGCCAGCAGCTTGGAAGGGGTCGGGGGAAAGGTCTATGGCTACACCTTC.

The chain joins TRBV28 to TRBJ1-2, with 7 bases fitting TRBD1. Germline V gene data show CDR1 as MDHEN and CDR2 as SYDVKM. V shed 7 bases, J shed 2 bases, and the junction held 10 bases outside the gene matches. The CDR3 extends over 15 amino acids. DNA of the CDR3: TGTGCCAGCATGAACACAGGGGCGAGAAACTATGGCTACACCTTC. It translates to CASMNTGARNYGYTF.

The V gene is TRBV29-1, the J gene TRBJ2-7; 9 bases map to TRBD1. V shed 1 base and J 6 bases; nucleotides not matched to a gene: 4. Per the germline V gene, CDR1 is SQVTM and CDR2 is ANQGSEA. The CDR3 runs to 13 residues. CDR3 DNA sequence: TGCAGCGTTGAAGGGACAGGGGTTCGCGAGCAGTACTTC. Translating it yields CSVEGTGVREQYF.

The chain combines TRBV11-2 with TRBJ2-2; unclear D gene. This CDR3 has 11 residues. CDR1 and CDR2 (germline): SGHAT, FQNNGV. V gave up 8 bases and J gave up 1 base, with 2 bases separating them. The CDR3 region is CASGNTGELFF. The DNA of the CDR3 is TGTGCCAGCGGGAACACCGGGGAGCTGTTTTTT.

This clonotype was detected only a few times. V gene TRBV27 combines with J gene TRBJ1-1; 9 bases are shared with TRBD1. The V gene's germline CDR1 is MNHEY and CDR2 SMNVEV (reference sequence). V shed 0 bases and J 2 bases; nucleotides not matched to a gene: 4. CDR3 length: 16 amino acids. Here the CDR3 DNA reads TGTGCCAGCAGTTTATCGGGACAGGGACGCAACACTGAAGCTTTCTTT. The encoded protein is CASSLSGQGRNTEAFF.

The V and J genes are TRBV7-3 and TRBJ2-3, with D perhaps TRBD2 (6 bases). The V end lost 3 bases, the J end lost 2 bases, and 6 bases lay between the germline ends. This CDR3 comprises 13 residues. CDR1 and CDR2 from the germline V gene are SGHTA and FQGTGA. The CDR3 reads CASSLDYTDTQYF. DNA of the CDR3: TGTGCCAGCAGCTTGGACTACACAGATACGCAGTATTTT.

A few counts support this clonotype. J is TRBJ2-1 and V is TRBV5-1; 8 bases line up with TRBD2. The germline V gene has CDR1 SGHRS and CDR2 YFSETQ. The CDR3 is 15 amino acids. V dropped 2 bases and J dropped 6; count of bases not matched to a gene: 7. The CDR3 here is CASSFMGGRINEQFF. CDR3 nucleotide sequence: TGCGCCAGCAGCTTTATGGGCGGGAGGATCAATGAGCAGTTCTTC.

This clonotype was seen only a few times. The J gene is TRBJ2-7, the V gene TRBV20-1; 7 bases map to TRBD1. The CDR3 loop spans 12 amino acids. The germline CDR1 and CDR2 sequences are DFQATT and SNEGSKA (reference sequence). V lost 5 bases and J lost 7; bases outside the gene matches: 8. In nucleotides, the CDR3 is TGCAGTGCTGCCGGGACAGCGAGGGAGCAGTACTTC. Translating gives CSAAGTAREQYF.

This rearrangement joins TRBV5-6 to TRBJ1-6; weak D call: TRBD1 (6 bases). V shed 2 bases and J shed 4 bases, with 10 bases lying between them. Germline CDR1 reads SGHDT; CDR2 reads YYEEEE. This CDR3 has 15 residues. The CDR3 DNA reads TGTGCCAGCAGCTTCGGACAGCAATATAATTCACCCCTCCACTTT. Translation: CASSFGQQYNSPLHF.

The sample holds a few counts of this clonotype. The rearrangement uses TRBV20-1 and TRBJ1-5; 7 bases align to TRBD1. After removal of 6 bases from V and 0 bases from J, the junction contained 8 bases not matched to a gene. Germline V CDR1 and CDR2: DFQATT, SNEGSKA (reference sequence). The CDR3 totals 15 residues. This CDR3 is CSAPGQSYSNQPQHF. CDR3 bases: TGCAGTGCCCCGGGACAGAGCTATAGCAATCAGCCCCAGCATTTT.

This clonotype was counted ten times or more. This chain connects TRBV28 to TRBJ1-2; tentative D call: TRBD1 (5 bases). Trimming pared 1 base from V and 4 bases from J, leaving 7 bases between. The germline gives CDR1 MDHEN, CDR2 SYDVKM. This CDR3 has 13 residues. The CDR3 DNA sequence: TGTGCCAGCAGTTTATTGGGGGGCTATGGCTACACCTTC. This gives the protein CASSLLGGYGYTF.

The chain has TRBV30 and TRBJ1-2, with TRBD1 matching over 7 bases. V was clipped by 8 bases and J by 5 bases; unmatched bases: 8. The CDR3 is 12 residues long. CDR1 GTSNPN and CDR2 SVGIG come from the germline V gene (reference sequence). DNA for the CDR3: TGTGCCCGACGGGACAGACCTTATGGCTACACCTTC. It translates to CARRDRPYGYTF.

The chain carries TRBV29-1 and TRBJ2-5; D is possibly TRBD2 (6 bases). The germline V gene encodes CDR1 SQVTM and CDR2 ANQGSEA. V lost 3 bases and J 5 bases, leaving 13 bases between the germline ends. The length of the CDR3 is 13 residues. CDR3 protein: CSVDSGLGETQYF. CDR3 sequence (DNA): TGCAGCGTTGATTCGGGACTGGGGGAGACCCAGTACTTC. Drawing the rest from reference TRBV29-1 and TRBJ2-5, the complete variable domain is SAVISQKPSRDICQRGTSLTIQCQVDSQVTMMFWYRQQPGQSLTLIATANQGSEATYESGFVIDKFPISRPNLTFSTLTVSNMSPEDSSIYLCSVDSGLGETQYFGPGTRLLVL.

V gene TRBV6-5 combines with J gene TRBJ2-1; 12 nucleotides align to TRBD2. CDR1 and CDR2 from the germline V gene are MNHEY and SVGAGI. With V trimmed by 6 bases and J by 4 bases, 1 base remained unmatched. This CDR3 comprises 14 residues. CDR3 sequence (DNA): TGTGCCAGCAGGGGACTAGCGGGTTACAATGAGCAGTTCTTC. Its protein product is CASRGLAGYNEQFF.

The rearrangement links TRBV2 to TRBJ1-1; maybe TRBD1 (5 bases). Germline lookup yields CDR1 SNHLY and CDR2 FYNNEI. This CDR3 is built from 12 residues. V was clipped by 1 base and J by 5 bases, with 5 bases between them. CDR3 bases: TGTGCCAGCAGTGAAGGACAGACTGAAGCTTTCTTT. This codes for CASSEGQTEAFF.